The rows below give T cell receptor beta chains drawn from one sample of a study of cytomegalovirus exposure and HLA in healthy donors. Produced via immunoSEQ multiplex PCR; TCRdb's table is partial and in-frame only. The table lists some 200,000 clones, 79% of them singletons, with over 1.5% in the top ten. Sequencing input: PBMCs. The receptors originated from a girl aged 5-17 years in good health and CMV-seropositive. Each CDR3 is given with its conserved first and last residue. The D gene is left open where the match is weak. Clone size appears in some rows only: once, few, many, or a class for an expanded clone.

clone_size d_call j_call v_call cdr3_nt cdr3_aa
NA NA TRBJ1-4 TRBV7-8 TGTGCCAGCAGCTTAACAGGAGGGTACGAAAAACTGTTTTTT CASSLTGGYEKLFF
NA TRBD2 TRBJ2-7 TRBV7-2 TGTGCCAGCAGCTTAGGAGGGACTACCCTTGCCTACGAGCAGTACTTC CASSLGGTTLAYEQYF
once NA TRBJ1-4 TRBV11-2 TGTGCCAGCAGCAACAGGGTATCTAATGAAAAACTGTTTTTT CASSNRVSNEKLFF
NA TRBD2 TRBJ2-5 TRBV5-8 TGTGCCAGCAGCTTGCTTGGTTCGACTAGCGCGCAAGAGACCCAGTACTTC CASSLLGSTSAQETQYF
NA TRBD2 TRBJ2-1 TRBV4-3 TGCGCCAGCAGCCAAGAGGACGGGGGGTTTTCCTACAATGAGCAGTTCTTC CASSQEDGGFSYNEQFF
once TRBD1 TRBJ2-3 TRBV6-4 TGTGCCAGCAGTCTGGACAGGGACAGCACAGATACGCAGTATTTT CASSLDRDSTDTQYF
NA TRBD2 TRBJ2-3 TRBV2 TGTGCCAGCAGAGCTCTAGCGGCTAGCACAGATACGCAGTATTTT CASRALAASTDTQYF
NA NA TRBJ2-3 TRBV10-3 TGTGCCATCAAAGGGGCTGGGGCCACCGGAACAGATACGCAGTATTTT CAIKGAGATGTDTQYF
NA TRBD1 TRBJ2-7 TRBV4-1 TGCGCCAGCAGCCAAGTAGCCGGACAGGGACTCTACGAGCAGTACTTC CASSQVAGQGLYEQYF
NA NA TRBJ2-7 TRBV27 TGTGCCAGCAGTTTATCGAGGGCGTACGAGCAGTACTTC CASSLSRAYEQYF
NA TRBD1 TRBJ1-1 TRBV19 TGTGCCAGTAGGACAGGGGTCACTGAAGCTTTCTTT CASRTGVTEAFF
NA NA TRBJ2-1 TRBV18 TGTGCCAGCTCACCACCGGGGGCCTCTGTCAATGAGCAGTTCTTC CASSPPGASVNEQFF
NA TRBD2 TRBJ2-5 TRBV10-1 TGCGCCAGCAGTGAGTCTAGGACTAGCGGGGGGCCCCCAGAAGAGACCCAGTACTTC CASSESRTSGGPPEETQYF
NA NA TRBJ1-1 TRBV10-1 TGCGCCAGCAGTGAACGGGGTTCGAACACTGAAGCTTTCTTT CASSERGSNTEAFF